The clone carrying this T cell receptor (beta chain) was recorded only once. These data are taken from a study of blood T cell repertoires in COVID-19. About the research overall: Whether acute or convalescent, the COVID-19 samples came from the United States, Italy and Spain. From T cells, B-cell-depleted T cells, or PBMCs came the material, which was cDNA or gDNA.

How the authors handled the data: Amplification of reference gene primers was used by the study to estimate nucleated cell counts. Using immunoSEQ multiplex PCR, the repertoire was profiled, and TCRdb retains in-frame clones only, with some absent. V, J and clone size were drawn from that table, and D and trimming were deduced from the DNA. The sample holds about 160,000 clones, just under 95% seen once. Germline values: CDR1 MNHEY, CDR2 SMNVEV (reference sequence). J lost 4 bases, V lost 3 bases, and 6 bases had no gene match. This CDR3 has 15 amino acids. The V call is TRBV27, the J call TRBJ2-3; 8 bases map to TRBD2. The clonotype was recovered from a woman in her fifties or sixties with acute or convalescent COVID-19. The sample comprised peripheral blood. DNA for the CDR3: TGTGCCAGCAGTTTCGGAGCGGGAGCCCCAGATACGCAGTATTTT. This translates into CASSFGAGAPDTQYF.